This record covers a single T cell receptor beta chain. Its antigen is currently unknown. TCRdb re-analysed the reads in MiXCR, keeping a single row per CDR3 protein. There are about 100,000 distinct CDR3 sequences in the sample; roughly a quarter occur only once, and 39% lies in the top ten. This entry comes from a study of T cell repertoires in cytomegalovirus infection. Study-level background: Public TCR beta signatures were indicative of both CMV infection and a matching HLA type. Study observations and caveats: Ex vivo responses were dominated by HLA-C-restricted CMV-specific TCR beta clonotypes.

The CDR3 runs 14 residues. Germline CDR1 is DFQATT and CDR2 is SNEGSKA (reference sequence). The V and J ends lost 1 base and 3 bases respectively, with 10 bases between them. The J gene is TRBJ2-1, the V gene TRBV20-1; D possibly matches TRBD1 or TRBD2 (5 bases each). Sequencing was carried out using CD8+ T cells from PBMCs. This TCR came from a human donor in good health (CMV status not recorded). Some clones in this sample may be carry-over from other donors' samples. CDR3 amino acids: CSARAGTVYNEQFF. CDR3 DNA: TGCAGTGCTAGAGCTGGGACCGTCTACAATGAGCAGTTCTTC.